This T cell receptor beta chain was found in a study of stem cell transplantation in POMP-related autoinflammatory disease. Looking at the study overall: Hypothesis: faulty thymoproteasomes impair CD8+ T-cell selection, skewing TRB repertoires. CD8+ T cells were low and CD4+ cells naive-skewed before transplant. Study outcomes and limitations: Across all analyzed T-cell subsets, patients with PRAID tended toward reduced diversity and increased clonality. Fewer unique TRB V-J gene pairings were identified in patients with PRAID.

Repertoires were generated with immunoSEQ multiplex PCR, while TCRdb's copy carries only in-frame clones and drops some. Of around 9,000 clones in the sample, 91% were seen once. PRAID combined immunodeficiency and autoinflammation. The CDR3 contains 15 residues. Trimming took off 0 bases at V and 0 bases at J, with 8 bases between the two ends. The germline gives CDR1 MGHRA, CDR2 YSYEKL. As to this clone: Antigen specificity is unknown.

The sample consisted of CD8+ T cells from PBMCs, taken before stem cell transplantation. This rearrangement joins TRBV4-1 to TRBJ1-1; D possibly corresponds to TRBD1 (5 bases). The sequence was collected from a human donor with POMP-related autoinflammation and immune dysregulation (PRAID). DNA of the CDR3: TGCGCCAGCAGCCAAGATCCAGGGTTGAACACTGAAGCTTTCTTT. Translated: CASSQDPGLNTEAFF.